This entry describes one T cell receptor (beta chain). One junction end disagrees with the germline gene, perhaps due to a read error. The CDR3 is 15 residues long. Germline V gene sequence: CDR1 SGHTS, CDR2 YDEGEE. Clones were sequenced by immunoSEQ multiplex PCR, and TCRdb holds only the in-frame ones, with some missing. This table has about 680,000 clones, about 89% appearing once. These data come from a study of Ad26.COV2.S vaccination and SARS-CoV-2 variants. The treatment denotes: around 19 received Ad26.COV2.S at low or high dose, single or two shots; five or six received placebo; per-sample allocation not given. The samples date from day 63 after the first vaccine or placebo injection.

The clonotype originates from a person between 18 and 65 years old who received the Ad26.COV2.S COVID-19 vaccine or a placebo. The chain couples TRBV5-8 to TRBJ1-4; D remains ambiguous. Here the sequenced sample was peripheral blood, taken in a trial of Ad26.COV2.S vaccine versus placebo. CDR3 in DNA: TGTGCCAGCACCTTGGGGTGGGCCATGAGGGAAAAACTGTTTTTT. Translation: CASTLGWAMREKLFF. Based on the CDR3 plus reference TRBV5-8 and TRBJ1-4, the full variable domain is EAGVTQSPTHLIKTRGQQATLRCSPISGHTSVYWYQQALGLGLQFLLWYDEGEERNRGNFPPRFSGRQFPNYSSELNVNALELEDSALYLCASTLGWAMREKLFFGSGTQLSVL.